This T cell receptor beta chain was obtained from a study of cytomegalovirus exposure and HLA in healthy donors. Findings and limits, study-wide: Versus the roughly 700-donor mean, an Asian-associated ancestry cluster reportedly showed fewer N-insertions in a later analysis. A few CMV-associated chains were confirmed in vitro to be specific for CMV antigens. In an earlier analysis, productive rearrangement rates for most beta V segments clustered near 87% or 30%. Near-uniform donor sequencing depth was presumed by presence/absence analyses.

V lost 4 bases, J lost 2 bases, and 10 bases stayed unmatched. This CDR3 spans 18 amino acids. Germline V CDR1 and CDR2: SGHVS, FNYEAQ. The PCR used 60 Vbeta and 13 Jbeta primers. Sequencing was performed with immunoSEQ multiplex PCR; in TCRdb, only in-frame clones are kept and a portion is missing. Here the sample spans 200,000 to 250,000 clones, more than 75% being singletons. With regard to this clone: What it binds is unknown.

This clonotype was obtained from a human donor in good health. The chain joins TRBV7-6 to TRBJ2-3, with TRBD2 identical over 12 bases. Sequenced sample: PBMCs. The CDR3 sequence is CASSSLPTSGGLTDTQYF. In DNA, the CDR3 is TGTGCCAGCAGCTCCCTTCCGACTAGCGGGGGTCTCACAGATACGCAGTATTTT.